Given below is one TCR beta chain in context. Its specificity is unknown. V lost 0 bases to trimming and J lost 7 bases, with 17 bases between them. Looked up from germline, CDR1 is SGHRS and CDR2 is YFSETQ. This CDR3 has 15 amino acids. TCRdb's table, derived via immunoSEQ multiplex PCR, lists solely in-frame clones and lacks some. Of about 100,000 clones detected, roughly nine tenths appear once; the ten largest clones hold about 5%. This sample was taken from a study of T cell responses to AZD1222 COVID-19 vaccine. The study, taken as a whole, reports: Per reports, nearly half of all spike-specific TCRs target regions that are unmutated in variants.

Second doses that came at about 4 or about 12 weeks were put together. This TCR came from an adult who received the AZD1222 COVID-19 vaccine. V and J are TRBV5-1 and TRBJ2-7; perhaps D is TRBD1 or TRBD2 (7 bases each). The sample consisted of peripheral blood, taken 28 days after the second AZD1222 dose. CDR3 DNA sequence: TGCGCCAGCAGCTTGGCCTGGGAGGGGGCGAGGGAGCAGTACTTC. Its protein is CASSLAWEGAREQYF.